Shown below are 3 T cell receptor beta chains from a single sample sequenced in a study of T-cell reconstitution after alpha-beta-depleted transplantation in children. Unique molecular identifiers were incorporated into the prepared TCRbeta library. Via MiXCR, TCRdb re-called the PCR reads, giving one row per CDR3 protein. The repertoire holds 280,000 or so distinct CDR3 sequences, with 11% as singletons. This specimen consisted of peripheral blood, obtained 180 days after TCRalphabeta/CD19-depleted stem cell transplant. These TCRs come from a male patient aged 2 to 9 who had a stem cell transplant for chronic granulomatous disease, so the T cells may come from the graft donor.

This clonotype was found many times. The chain's CDR3 is CASRAGSLSYNEQFF. DNA for the CDR3: TGTGCCAGCAGAGCAGGTAGCTTATCCTACAATGAGCAGTTCTTC. V gene TRBV3-1 combines with J gene TRBJ2-1; D remains ambiguous. This CDR3 is built from 15 residues. V lost 6 bases and J 1 base, leaving 13 bases between the germline ends. Germline values: CDR1 LGHDT, CDR2 YNNKEL (reference sequence).

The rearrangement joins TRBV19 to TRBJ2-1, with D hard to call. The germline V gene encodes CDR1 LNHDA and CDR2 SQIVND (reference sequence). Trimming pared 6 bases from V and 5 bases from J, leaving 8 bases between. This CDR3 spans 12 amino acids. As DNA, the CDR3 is TGTGCCAGTAGAAGGGATCACAATGAGCAGTTCTTC. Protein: CASRRDHNEQFF.

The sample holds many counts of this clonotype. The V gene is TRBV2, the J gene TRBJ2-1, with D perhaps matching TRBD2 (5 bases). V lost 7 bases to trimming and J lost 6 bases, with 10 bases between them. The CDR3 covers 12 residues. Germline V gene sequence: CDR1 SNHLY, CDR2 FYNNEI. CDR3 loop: CASTGMINEQFF. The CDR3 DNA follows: TGTGCCAGCACCGGGATGATCAATGAGCAGTTCTTC.